The clone carrying this TCR beta chain was detected once. V shed 0 bases, J shed 8 bases, and the junction held 2 bases outside the gene matches. The CDR3 sequence is 13 residues long. CDR1 is GTSNPN, CDR2 SVGIG, per germline (reference sequence). The data originate from a study of blood T cell repertoires in COVID-19. In the study overall: The United States, Italy and Spain were the sources of the acute and convalescent COVID-19 samples. T cells, B-cell-depleted T cells, or PBMCs supplied cDNA or gDNA.

In the original processing: Amplification of reference gene primers was used by the study to estimate nucleated cell counts. The data were produced by immunoSEQ multiplex PCR, yet TCRdb's version contains in-frame clones alone and is incomplete. V, J and clone size derive from that table, while D and trimming were established from the DNA sequence. The table shows tens of thousands of clones, with approximately 88% occurring only once. The chain uses TRBV30 and TRBJ1-4, with TRBD1 identical over 8 bases. The receptor was derived from a man in his 60s with acute or convalescent COVID-19. Sequenced sample: peripheral blood. The CDR3 DNA follows: TGTGCCTGGAGTGTCAGGGGGCAAGAAAAACTGTTTTTT. It encodes CAWSVRGQEKLFF.